This entry lists 16 T cell receptor beta chains sequenced from one sample in a study of CD8+ T cells in alopecia areata. Treatment described: oral pan-JAK inhibitor, 5-10 mg twice daily. Following RNA extraction, reverse transcription yielded cDNA that acted as the sequencing template. Repertoires were generated with immunoSEQ multiplex PCR, while TCRdb's copy carries only in-frame clones and drops some. The repertoire holds approximately 130,000 clones, around 63% seen once, with around 6% in the top ten. Here the sequenced sample was CD4+ T cells sorted from blood, taken at week 4, from a patient treated with tofacitinib. All receptors derive from a human donor with alopecia areata.

Only a few counts were recorded for this clone. The chain couples TRBV27 to TRBJ2-2; 8 bases map to TRBD1. Germline V gives CDR1 MNHEY, CDR2 SMNVEV (reference sequence). Trimming cost V 7 bases and J 7 bases; bases outside gene matches: 8. The CDR3 is 14 amino acids. For the CDR3, the DNA is TGTGCCAGCATTGGCAGGGGGCAGGTCGGGGAGCTGTTTTTT. Protein: CASIGRGQVGELFF.

For the CDR3, the DNA is TGTGCCAGCAGTTTCGACAGAAACTATGGCTACACCTTC. Residues: CASSFDRNYGYTF. This chain uses TRBV6-5 with TRBJ1-2, with a possible D match to TRBD1 (5 bases). Trimming stripped 4 bases from V and 2 bases from J, with 8 bases between. The CDR3 sequence is 13 residues long. CDR1 MNHEY and CDR2 SVGAGI come from the germline V gene.

A few counts support this clone. The gene calls are TRBV29-1 and TRBJ2-5; perhaps TRBD1 as D (6 bases). Germline V lookup: CDR1 SQVTM, CDR2 ANQGSEA. V was cut by 6 bases and J by 5 bases, with 16 bases left in between. The CDR3 consists of 13 residues. This chain's CDR3 is CSVSQGSRETQYF. Written as DNA, the CDR3 is TGCAGCGTGAGCCAGGGGTCCAGGGAGACCCAGTACTTC.

This sequence joins TRBV7-9 and TRBJ1-5; unclear D gene. The CDR3 has 13 residues. Germline-derived CDR1 and CDR2 are SEHNR and FQNEAQ (reference sequence). V lost 1 base, J lost 4 bases, and 5 bases lay in between. The CDR3 here is CASSLGVNQPQHF. CDR3 nucleotides: TGTGCCAGCAGCTTAGGGGTAAATCAGCCCCAGCATTTT.

This clone turned up a few times. The chain joins TRBV9 to TRBJ1-1; no clear D gene. V lost 0 bases and J lost 5, with 2 bases in between. Germline V gives CDR1 SGDLS, CDR2 YYNGEE. This CDR3 region has 11 residues. CDR3 in DNA: TGTGCCAGCAGCGTAGTGACTGAAGCTTTCTTT. Encoded protein: CASSVVTEAFF. Filled out from reference TRBV9 and TRBJ1-1, the complete variable domain reads DSGVTQTPKHLITATGQRVTLRCSPRSGDLSVYWYQQSLDQGLQFLIQYYNGEERAKGNILERFSAQQFPDLHSELNLSSLELGDSALYFCASSVVTEAFFGQGTRLTVV.

The V gene is TRBV6-5, the J gene TRBJ2-7; 14 bases fit TRBD2. Germline V lookup: CDR1 MNHEY, CDR2 SVGAGI. The CDR3 runs 15 residues. V dropped 6 bases and J dropped 2; count of bases not matched to a gene: 3. The CDR3 is CASSRGLAGAYEQYF. The CDR3 nucleotides read TGTGCCAGCAGCCGGGGACTAGCGGGGGCCTACGAGCAGTACTTC.

This clone was seen once. The chain joins TRBV5-1 to TRBJ2-7; no definite D call. The CDR3 contains 15 residues. Germline CDR1 reads SGHRS; CDR2 reads YFSETQ. V lost 1 base and J 3 bases, leaving 14 bases between the germline ends. This CDR3 is CASSLSGGGGYEQYF. As DNA, the CDR3 is TGCGCCAGCAGCTTGTCCGGCGGTGGTGGCTACGAGCAGTACTTC.

The rearrangement joins TRBV10-3 to TRBJ2-7; D call uncertain. The CDR3 runs 12 residues. The V and J ends lost 6 bases and 4 bases respectively, with 10 bases between them. CDR1 is ENHRY, CDR2 SYGVKD, per germline. CDR3: CAIRDGAYEQYF. Here the CDR3 DNA reads TGTGCCATCAGGGACGGAGCGTACGAGCAGTACTTC.

This clone was seen more than once but under ten times. The V and J genes are TRBV4-1 and TRBJ2-5; D remains ambiguous. Germline V CDR1 and CDR2: MGHRA, YSYEKL. CDR3 length: 18 residues. V was shortened by 0 bases and J by 4 bases, with 21 bases between the two germline ends. Here the CDR3 DNA reads TGCGCCAGCAGCCAAGAAAGCCTTGAGGCAGTACGAGGAGAGACCCAGTACTTC. Its protein product is CASSQESLEAVRGETQYF.

The CDR3 here is CASSLPSETQYF. In DNA, the CDR3 is TGTGCCAGCAGCCTCCCCTCAGAGACCCAGTACTTC. This rearrangement joins TRBV5-4 to TRBJ2-5; D not resolved. This CDR3 is 12 amino acids long. Germline-derived CDR1 and CDR2 are SGHNT and YYREEE (reference sequence). V dropped 4 bases and J dropped 4 bases, with 8 bases sitting between them.

The rearrangement uses TRBV29-1 and TRBJ1-2; D uncertain. This CDR3 is 14 amino acids long. The V end was cut by 4 bases, the J end by 0 bases, with 12 bases between. Germline loops: CDR1 SQVTM, CDR2 ANQGSEA. CDR3 region: CSVGTPESNYGYTF. The CDR3 nucleotides read TGCAGCGTTGGCACCCCTGAGTCTAACTATGGCTACACCTTC.

This clone was observed a handful of times. V is TRBV29-1 and J is TRBJ1-6; no reliable D call. Trimming cost V 3 bases and J 14 bases, with 11 bases left between them. CDR1 is SQVTM, CDR2 ANQGSEA, per germline. The CDR3 runs to 11 residues. The chain's CDR3 is CSVDSGRALHF. In nucleotides, the CDR3 is TGCAGCGTTGACTCTGGTCGTGCCCTCCACTTT.

The rearrangement uses TRBV7-2 and TRBJ2-6; no reliable D call. This CDR3 region has 15 residues. Trimming removed 7 bases from V and 0 bases from J, with 10 bases in between. The germline gives CDR1 SGHTA, CDR2 FQGNSA. The CDR3 sequence: CASTPADSGANVLTF. CDR3 nucleotide sequence: TGTGCCAGCACCCCCGCAGACTCTGGGGCCAACGTCCTGACTTTC.

CDR3 sequence: CASSPRGRSNQPQHF. The CDR3 DNA follows: TGTGCCAGCAGCCCCCGCGGACGTAGCAATCAGCCCCAGCATTTT. The J gene is TRBJ1-5, the V gene TRBV7-8; D is ambiguous. CDR1 is SGHVS, CDR2 FQNEAQ, per germline. V was pared by 5 bases and J by 0 bases, with 11 bases between. The CDR3 is made up of 15 amino acids.

The chain couples TRBV5-1 to TRBJ2-5; 10 bases match TRBD2. The CDR3 totals 16 residues. Germline lookup yields CDR1 SGHRS and CDR2 YFSETQ. Trimming removed 4 bases from V and 3 bases from J; junction bases left unmatched: 9. The chain's CDR3 is CASSTGTSDNEETQYF. The DNA of the CDR3 is TGCGCCAGCAGCACCGGGACTAGCGACAATGAAGAGACCCAGTACTTC.

The V call is TRBV30, the J call TRBJ1-5; D may be TRBD1 (5 bases). The V and J ends lost 8 bases and 1 base respectively, with 12 bases between them. Germline CDR1 reads GTSNPN; CDR2 reads SVGIG (reference sequence). The CDR3 covers 13 residues. As DNA, the CDR3 is TGTGCCATGGAGGCAGGGAGCAATCAGCCCCAGCATTTT. As protein: CAMEAGSNQPQHF.